This entry describes one TCR beta chain. The CDR3 has 16 amino acids. The ends lost 0 bases at V and 6 bases at J; junction bases unmatched: 12. Germline CDR1 SGDLS, CDR2 YYNGEE. Researchers divided each subset's genomic DNA evenly across several immunoSEQ plates. TCRdb's copy holds only in-frame clones and misses some; the assay was immunoSEQ multiplex PCR. In the table there are about 590,000 clones, less than 97% of which are singletons. Naive CD8 isolation took CD45RO-negative cells positively selected for CCR7 and excluded terminally differentiated effector memory CD45RA+ cells. These data belong to a study of shared clonotypes between healthy human individuals.

The receptor comes from a woman aged 25 to 39 in good health. The source material was naive CD8+ T cells sorted from blood. The chain recombines TRBV9 with TRBJ2-7; 7 nucleotides align to TRBD2. CDR3 DNA sequence: TGTGCCAGCAGCGTAGACTCTCCAGCGGGAAATAGCGAGCAGTACTTC. It translates to CASSVDSPAGNSEQYF.